This T cell receptor (beta chain) was profiled in a study of blood T cell repertoires in COVID-19. Study-level background: Whether acute or convalescent, the COVID-19 samples came from the United States, Italy and Spain. Sources were T cells, B-cell-depleted T cells, or PBMCs; the material itself was cDNA or gDNA.

Original processing methods: Nucleated cell counts were estimated from reference gene primer amplification. Only in-frame clones appear in the TCRdb table, and some are missing; sequencing was by immunoSEQ multiplex PCR. V, J and clone size are those of that table, while D and trimming were read from the DNA. Of about 6,400 clones listed, more than 75% were seen once; the top ten hold about 47%. Trimming cost V 5 bases and J 4 bases, with 18 bases left between them. The CDR3 has 15 amino acids. Germline CDR1 reads SGHVS; CDR2 reads FQNEAQ. The chain has TRBV7-8 and TRBJ2-7, with D maybe TRBD2 (5 bases). This sequence originates from a human donor in a cohort sampled during active COVID-19. Sequencing was done on a sample of peripheral blood. The CDR3 coding sequence is TGTGCCAGCAGCGGAAGACCGGGATTTACATACGAGCAGTACTTC. This gives the protein CASSGRPGFTYEQYF.